This TCR beta chain is drawn from a study of blood T cell repertoires in COVID-19. The table came from immunoSEQ multiplex PCR; TCRdb's copy has only in-frame clones and leaves some out. The table lists a few hundred thousand clones, 90% of them singletons. What was sequenced was PBMCs or T cells enriched from blood (not recorded which). This TCR was recovered from a man aged 25-45 years who had been exposed to COVID-19.

CDR3 in amino acids: CSVDGGYEQYF. The CDR3 DNA sequence: TGCAGCGTTGATGGCGGCTACGAGCAGTACTTC. The chain employs TRBV29-1 and TRBJ2-7; D uncertain. Germline V gene data show CDR1 as SQVTM and CDR2 as ANQGSEA. This CDR3 is 11 amino acids long. Between the trimmed V and J ends, which lost 3 bases and 3 bases, there was a span of 6 bases.